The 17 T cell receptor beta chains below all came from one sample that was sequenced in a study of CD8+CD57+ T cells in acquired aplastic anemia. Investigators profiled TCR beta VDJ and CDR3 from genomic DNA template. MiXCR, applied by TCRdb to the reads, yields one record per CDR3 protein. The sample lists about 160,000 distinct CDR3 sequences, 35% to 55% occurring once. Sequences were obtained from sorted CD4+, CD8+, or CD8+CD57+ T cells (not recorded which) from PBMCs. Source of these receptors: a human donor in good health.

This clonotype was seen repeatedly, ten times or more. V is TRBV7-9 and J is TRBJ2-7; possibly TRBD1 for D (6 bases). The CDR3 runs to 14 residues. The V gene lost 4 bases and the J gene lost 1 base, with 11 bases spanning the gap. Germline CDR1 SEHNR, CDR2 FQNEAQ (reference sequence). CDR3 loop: CASSSGAGSYEQYF. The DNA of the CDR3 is TGTGCCAGCAGCTCAGGGGCCGGGTCCTACGAGCAGTACTTC.

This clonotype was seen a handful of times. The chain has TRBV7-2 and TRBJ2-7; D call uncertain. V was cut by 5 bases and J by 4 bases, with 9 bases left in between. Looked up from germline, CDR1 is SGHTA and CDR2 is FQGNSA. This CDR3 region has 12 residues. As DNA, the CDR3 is TGTGCCAGCAGCGGAAGTAGATACGAGCAGTACTTC. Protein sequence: CASSGSRYEQYF. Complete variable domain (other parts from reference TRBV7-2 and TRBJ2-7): GAGVSQSPSNKVTEKGKDVELRCDPISGHTALYWYRQSLGQGLEFLIYFQGNSAPDKSGLPSDRFSAERTGGSVSTLTIQRTQQEDSAVYLCASSGSRYEQYFGPGTRLTVT.

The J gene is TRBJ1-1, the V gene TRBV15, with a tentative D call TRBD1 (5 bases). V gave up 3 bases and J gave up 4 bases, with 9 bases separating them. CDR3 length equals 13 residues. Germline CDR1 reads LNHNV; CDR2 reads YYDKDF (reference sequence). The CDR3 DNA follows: TGTGCCACCAGCAGGGGGGATGCCACTGAAGCTTTCTTT. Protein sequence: CATSRGDATEAFF.

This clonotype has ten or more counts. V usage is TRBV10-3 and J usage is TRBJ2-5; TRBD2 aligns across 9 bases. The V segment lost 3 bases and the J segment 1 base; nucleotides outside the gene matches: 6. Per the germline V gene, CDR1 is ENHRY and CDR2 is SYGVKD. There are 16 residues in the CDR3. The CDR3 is CAISDYRGGVQETQYF. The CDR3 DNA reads TGTGCCATCAGTGACTATCGCGGGGGGGTCCAAGAGACCCAGTACTTC.

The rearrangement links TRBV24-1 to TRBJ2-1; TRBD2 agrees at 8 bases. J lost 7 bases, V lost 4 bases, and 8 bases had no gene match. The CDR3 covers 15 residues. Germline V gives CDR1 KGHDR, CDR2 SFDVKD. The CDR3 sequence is CATSDSGGYGNEQFF. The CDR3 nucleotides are TGTGCCACCAGTGACTCGGGGGGGTACGGTAATGAGCAGTTCTTC.

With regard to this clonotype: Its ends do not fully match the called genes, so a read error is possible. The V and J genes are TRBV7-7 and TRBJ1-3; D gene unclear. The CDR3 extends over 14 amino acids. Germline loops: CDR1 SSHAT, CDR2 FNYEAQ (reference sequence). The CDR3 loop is CASSHRRSGNTIYF. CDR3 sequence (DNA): TGTGCTAGCAGCCATAGGCGCTCTGGAAACACCATATATTTT.

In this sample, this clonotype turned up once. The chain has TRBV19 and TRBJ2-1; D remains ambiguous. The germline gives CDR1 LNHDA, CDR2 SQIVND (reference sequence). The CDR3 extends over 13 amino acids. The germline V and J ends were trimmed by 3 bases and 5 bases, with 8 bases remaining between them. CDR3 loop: CASSIGANNEQFF. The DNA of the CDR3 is TGTGCCAGTAGTATCGGAGCCAACAATGAGCAGTTCTTC.

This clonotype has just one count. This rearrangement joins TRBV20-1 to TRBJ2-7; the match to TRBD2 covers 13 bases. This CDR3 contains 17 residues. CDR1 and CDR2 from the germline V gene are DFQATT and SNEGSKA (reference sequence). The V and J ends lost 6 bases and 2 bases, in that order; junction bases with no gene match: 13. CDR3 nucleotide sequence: TGCAGTGCCACCAGTCCGGGACTAGCGGGACCGACCTACGAGCAGTACTTC. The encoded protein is CSATSPGLAGPTYEQYF.

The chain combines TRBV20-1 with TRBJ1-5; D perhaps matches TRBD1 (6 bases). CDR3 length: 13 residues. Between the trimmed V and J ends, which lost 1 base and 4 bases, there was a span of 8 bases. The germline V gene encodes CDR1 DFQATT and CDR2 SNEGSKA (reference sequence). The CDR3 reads CSARGQENQPQHF. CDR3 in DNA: TGCAGTGCTAGAGGACAGGAGAATCAGCCCCAGCATTTT.

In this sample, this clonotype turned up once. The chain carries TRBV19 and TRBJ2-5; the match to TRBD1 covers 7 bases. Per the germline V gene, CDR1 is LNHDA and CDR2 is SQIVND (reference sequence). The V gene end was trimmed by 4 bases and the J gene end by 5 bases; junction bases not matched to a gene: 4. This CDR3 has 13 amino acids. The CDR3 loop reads CASSNRGLETQYF. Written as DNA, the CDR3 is TGTGCCAGTAGTAACAGGGGTCTTGAGACCCAGTACTTC.

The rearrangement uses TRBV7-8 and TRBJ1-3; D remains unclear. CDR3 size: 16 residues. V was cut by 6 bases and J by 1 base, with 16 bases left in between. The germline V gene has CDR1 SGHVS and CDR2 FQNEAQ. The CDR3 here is CASRPHGRDSGNTIYF. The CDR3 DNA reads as TGTGCCAGCAGACCCCATGGAAGGGATTCTGGAAACACCATATATTTT.

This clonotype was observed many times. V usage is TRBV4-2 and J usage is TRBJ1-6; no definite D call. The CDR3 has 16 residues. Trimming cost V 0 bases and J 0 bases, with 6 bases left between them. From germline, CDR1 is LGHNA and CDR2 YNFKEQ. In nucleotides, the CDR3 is TGTGCCAGCAGCCAAGAGGAAAACTCCTATAATTCACCCCTCCACTTT. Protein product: CASSQEENSYNSPLHF.

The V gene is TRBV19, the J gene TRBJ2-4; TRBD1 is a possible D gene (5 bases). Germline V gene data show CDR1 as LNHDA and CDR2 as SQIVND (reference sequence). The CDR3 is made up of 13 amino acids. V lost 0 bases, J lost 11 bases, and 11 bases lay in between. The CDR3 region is CASSIDGRAFQYF. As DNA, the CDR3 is TGTGCCAGTAGTATAGATGGCAGGGCCTTTCAGTACTTC.

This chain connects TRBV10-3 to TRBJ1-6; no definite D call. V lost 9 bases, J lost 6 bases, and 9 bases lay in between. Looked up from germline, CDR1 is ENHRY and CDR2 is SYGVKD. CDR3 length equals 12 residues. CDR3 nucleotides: TGTGCCATACGGGCCGCTAATTCACCCCTCCACTTT. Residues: CAIRAANSPLHF.

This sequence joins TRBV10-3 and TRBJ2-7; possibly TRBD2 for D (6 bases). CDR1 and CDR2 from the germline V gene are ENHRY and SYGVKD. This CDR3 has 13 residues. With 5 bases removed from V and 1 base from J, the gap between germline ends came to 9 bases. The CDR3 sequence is CAISLRGSYEQYF. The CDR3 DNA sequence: TGTGCCATCAGTTTGCGGGGATCCTACGAGCAGTACTTC.

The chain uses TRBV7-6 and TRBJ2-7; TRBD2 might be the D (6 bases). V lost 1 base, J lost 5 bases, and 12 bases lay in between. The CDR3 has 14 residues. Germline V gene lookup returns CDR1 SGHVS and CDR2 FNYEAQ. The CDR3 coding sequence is TGTGCCAGCAGCTTAGACGAGACTAGTAACGAGCAGTACTTC. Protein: CASSLDETSNEQYF.

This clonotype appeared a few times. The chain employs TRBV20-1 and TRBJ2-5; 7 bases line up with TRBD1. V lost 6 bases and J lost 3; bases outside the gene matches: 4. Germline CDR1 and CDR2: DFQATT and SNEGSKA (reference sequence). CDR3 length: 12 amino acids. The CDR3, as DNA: TGCAGTGCATGGGACAGCGAAGAGACCCAGTACTTC. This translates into CSAWDSEETQYF.